A single sample gave rise to the 25 T cell receptor beta chains below, sequenced in a study of T-cell reconstitution after alpha-beta-depleted transplantation in children (dated by TCRdb to 2016 to 2018). The sample's treatment or condition label is to be understood as: allogeneic hematopoietic cell transplantation with graft depleted of TCRalphabeta T cells and CD19 B cells. Library preparation was by PCR. TCRdb lists the instrument as Illumina HiSeq 2500. TCR library preparation used molecular barcoding, with unique molecular identifiers applied to normalize quantification of the TCRbeta repertoire. TCRdb reworked the public reads: Q25 trimming with fastp, MiXCR clone assembly, productive beta chains retained. Records with the same CDR3 protein are collapsed into one entry carrying the most frequent genes and DNA. Within this sample are around 300,000 distinct CDR3 sequences, with around 10% of them counted one time only. The ten largest clones add up to 23% of the sample.

Here the sequenced sample was peripheral blood, taken 180 days after TCRalphabeta/CD19-depleted stem cell transplant. These receptors were obtained from a male patient between 2 and 10 years old who had a stem cell transplant for chronic granulomatous disease, so the T cells may come from the graft donor.

This clonotype was seen many times. The gene calls are TRBV19 and TRBJ1-5, with D maybe TRBD1 (5 bases). The germline V and J ends were trimmed by 6 bases and 5 bases, with 14 bases remaining between them. Germline V gene lookup returns CDR1 LNHDA and CDR2 SQIVND (reference sequence). The CDR3 consists of 14 residues. In nucleotides, the CDR3 is TGTGCCAGTAGACAGCTGATGGGGCATCAGCCCCAGCATTTT. Amino acid sequence: CASRQLMGHQPQHF.

This clonotype was recorded many times. J is TRBJ1-4 and V is TRBV20-1; a possible D gene is TRBD1 (5 bases). Germline CDR1 is DFQATT and CDR2 is SNEGSKA (reference sequence). Trimming stripped 6 bases from V and 10 bases from J, with 18 bases between. CDR3 length: 13 amino acids. The CDR3 here is CSAPLRGELKLFF. CDR3 sequence (DNA): TGCAGTGCGCCCCTTCGGGGGGAGTTAAAACTGTTTTTT.

This clonotype was found many times. The V gene is TRBV2, the J gene TRBJ2-2; D is unresolved. The CDR3 sequence is 13 residues long. V dropped 5 bases and J dropped 5 bases, with 9 bases sitting between them. Germline V CDR1 and CDR2: SNHLY, FYNNEI. This chain's CDR3 is CASSMLGTGELFF. CDR3 DNA: TGTGCCAGCAGTATGTTGGGGACCGGGGAGCTGTTTTTT.

The sample holds many counts of this clonotype. V gene TRBV7-9 combines with J gene TRBJ1-1; D is uncertain. Germline V gene sequence: CDR1 SEHNR, CDR2 FQNEAQ (reference sequence). The CDR3 covers 14 residues. Between the trimmed V and J ends, which lost 5 bases and 5 bases, there was a span of 15 bases. This CDR3 reads CASSKITAGTEAFF. In DNA, the CDR3 is TGTGCCAGCAGCAAAATTACGGCGGGGACTGAAGCTTTCTTT.

In its sample, this clonotype was seen many times. The V gene is TRBV7-8, the J gene TRBJ2-7; 7 bases agree with TRBD2. Germline CDR1 SGHVS, CDR2 FQNEAQ. The CDR3 is 15 residues long. With V trimmed by 5 bases and J by 2 bases, 9 bases remained unmatched. DNA for the CDR3: TGTGCCAGCAGCCCAGGACTAGGTTGGGCCTACGAGCAGTACTTC. It encodes CASSPGLGWAYEQYF.

This clonotype was counted many times. V gene TRBV5-1 combines with J gene TRBJ2-7, with 10 bases identical to TRBD2. Germline V gene data show CDR1 as SGHRS and CDR2 as YFSETQ. There are 14 residues in the CDR3. Trimming removed 3 bases from V and 0 bases from J; junction bases left unmatched: 0. The CDR3 region has the DNA TGCGCCAGCAGCTGGACTAGCGGCTCCTACGAGCAGTACTTC. Protein sequence: CASSWTSGSYEQYF. The whole variable domain, filled in from reference TRBV5-1 and TRBJ2-7, reads KAGVTQTPRYLIKTRGQQVTLSCSPISGHRSVSWYQQTPGQGLQFLFEYFSETQRNKGNFPGRFSGRQFSNSRSEMNVSTLELGDSALYLCASSWTSGSYEQYFGPGTRLTVT.

This clonotype was found many times. The CDR3 loop is CSVGRPGQGAFF. DNA for the CDR3: TGCAGCGTTGGACGGCCGGGACAGGGGGCGTTCTTC. The chain has TRBV29-1 and TRBJ2-1; 12 bases map to TRBD1. The CDR3 contains 12 residues. Germline CDR1 and CDR2: SQVTM and ANQGSEA. V was pared by 4 bases and J by 15 bases, with 7 bases of the junction left unmatched.

The rearrangement joins TRBV19 to TRBJ1-5; weak D call: TRBD1 (5 bases). Germline CDR1 is LNHDA and CDR2 is SQIVND (reference sequence). CDR3 length: 14 residues. The V end lost 2 bases, the J end lost 4 bases, and 9 bases lay between the germline ends. The CDR3 DNA is TGTGCCAGTAGTATACGGACACCTAATCAGCCCCAGCATTTT. Protein: CASSIRTPNQPQHF. Combining the CDR3 with reference TRBV19 and TRBJ1-5 gives the whole variable domain DGGITQSPKYLFRKEGQNVTLSCEQNLNHDAMYWYRQDPGQGLRLIYYSQIVNDFQKGDIAEGYSVSREKKESFPLTVTSAQKNPTAFYLCASSIRTPNQPQHFGDGTRLSIL.

This clonotype has ten or more counts. This rearrangement joins TRBV5-1 to TRBJ1-4; D may be TRBD1 (5 bases). CDR3 length: 16 residues. The germline V gene has CDR1 SGHRS and CDR2 YFSETQ. Between the trimmed V and J ends, which lost 0 bases and 0 bases, there was a span of 9 bases. This chain's CDR3 is CASSLVRTTTNEKLFF. The CDR3 nucleotides are TGCGCCAGCAGCTTGGTGCGGACAACAACTAATGAAAAACTGTTTTTT. The entire variable domain, with the rest obtained from reference TRBV5-1 and TRBJ1-4, is as follows: KAGVTQTPRYLIKTRGQQVTLSCSPISGHRSVSWYQQTPGQGLQFLFEYFSETQRNKGNFPGRFSGRQFSNSRSEMNVSTLELGDSALYLCASSLVRTTTNEKLFFGSGTQLSVL.

This clonotype was found many times. The V call is TRBV6-2 or TRBV6-3, the J call TRBJ2-1, with D possibly TRBD1 on 6 matching bases. CDR1 MNHEY and CDR2 SVGEGT come from the germline V gene. This CDR3 region has 16 residues. V gave up 2 bases and J gave up 8 bases, with 19 bases separating them. The CDR3 sequence is CASSYHALWSGDEQFF. CDR3 in DNA: TGTGCCAGCAGTTACCACGCACTTTGGTCAGGGGATGAGCAGTTCTTC.

This clonotype was recorded at least ten times. The J gene is TRBJ2-7, the V gene TRBV12-3 or TRBV12-4; 8 bases agree with TRBD1. After removal of 6 bases from V and 4 bases from J, the junction contained 5 bases not matched to a gene. This CDR3 region has 13 residues. CDR3 loop: CASRGQEVYEQYF. The CDR3 nucleotides read TGTGCCAGCAGGGGACAGGAAGTATACGAGCAGTACTTC.

This clonotype was seen repeatedly, ten times or more. The V and J genes are TRBV20-1 and TRBJ2-7; 10 nucleotides agree with TRBD2. Germline CDR1 DFQATT, CDR2 SNEGSKA (reference sequence). V was pared by 3 bases and J by 3 bases, with 8 bases of the junction left unmatched. The CDR3 contains 15 residues. In nucleotides, the CDR3 is TGCAGTGCTAGGGAACTAGCGGGGATAGGCTACGAGCAGTACTTC. Protein sequence: CSARELAGIGYEQYF.

This clonotype was counted many times. This chain connects TRBV20-1 to TRBJ2-7, with 7 bases identical to TRBD2. J gave up 0 bases and V 0 bases, and 17 bases lay outside the gene matches. The CDR3 loop spans 19 amino acids. The V gene's germline CDR1 is DFQATT and CDR2 SNEGSKA (reference sequence). The CDR3 protein is CSARDLREGRVSSSYEQYF. The CDR3 DNA follows: TGCAGTGCTAGAGATCTGAGGGAGGGCCGGGTCTCAAGCTCCTACGAGCAGTACTTC.

This clonotype occurred many times. The gene calls are TRBV20-1 and TRBJ2-3; 7 nucleotides line up with TRBD2. The junction had 7 bases not matched to a gene; V was cut back by 3 bases and J by 1 base. Germline CDR1 DFQATT, CDR2 SNEGSKA (reference sequence). The length of the CDR3 is 15 residues. The CDR3 reads CSASQRGRGTDTQYF. CDR3 sequence (DNA): TGCAGTGCTAGTCAGCGGGGTCGTGGCACAGATACGCAGTATTTT.

This clonotype was counted at least ten times. This chain links TRBV18 with TRBJ2-5; D remains ambiguous. The CDR3 length is 11 residues. The germline gives CDR1 KGHSH, CDR2 LQKENI. Trimming pared 2 bases from V and 10 bases from J, leaving 8 bases between. CDR3 in amino acids: CASSPGVDQYF. CDR3 bases: TGTGCCAGCTCACCAGGGGTGGACCAGTACTTC.

For this clonotype: One base away lies a much larger clone, so this may be a sequencing read error. This rearrangement joins TRBV5-1 to TRBJ2-3, with 11 bases fitting TRBD2. The J segment lost 0 bases and the V segment lost 0 bases, leaving 6 bases of the junction unmatched. Per germline, CDR1 SGHRS and CDR2 YFSETQ. The CDR3 is 18 residues long. The DNA of the CDR3 is TGCGCCAGCAGCTTGGGTAGCGGGGGGGTCTGGAGCACAGATACGCAGTATTTT. Encoded protein: CASSLGSGGVWSTDTQYF.

This clonotype was picked up many times. The gene calls are TRBV28 and TRBJ2-7, with D tentatively TRBD2 (7 bases). The germline gives CDR1 MDHEN, CDR2 SYDVKM. V was trimmed by 6 bases and J by 1 base, leaving 13 bases between them. This CDR3 contains 14 residues. The CDR3 is CASRPQGGSYEQYF. CDR3 coding DNA: TGTGCCAGCAGGCCACAGGGAGGGTCCTACGAGCAGTACTTC.

To note about this clonotype: The conserved closing phenylalanine or tryptophan is absent in this CDR3, likely reflecting a read error. This chain connects TRBV29-1 to TRBJ2-1, with D maybe TRBD2 (5 bases). Deletions cut 5 bases from V and 3 bases from J, with 17 bases between. The CDR3 spans 15 residues. Per the germline V gene, CDR1 is SQVTM and CDR2 is ANQGSEA. The CDR3 region has the DNA TGCAGCGTTAAATCTGGAGCCGGGAACTACAATGAGCAGTTCATC. Encoded protein: CSVKSGAGNYNEQFI.

This clonotype has a count of ten or more. This chain links TRBV18 with TRBJ2-1, with 9 bases identical to TRBD2. Unmatched junction bases numbered 6, after V lost 0 bases and J lost 6 bases. The CDR3 spans 16 residues. Germline V gene data show CDR1 as KGHSH and CDR2 as LQKENI. CDR3 DNA sequence: TGTGCCAGCTCACCACCAATTGCGGGAGGGCCCAATGAGCAGTTCTTC. The encoded protein is CASSPPIAGGPNEQFF.

This clonotype was recorded many times. The rearrangement uses TRBV6-2 or TRBV6-3 and TRBJ2-5, with 7 bases matching TRBD1. The CDR3 loop spans 16 amino acids. With V trimmed by 4 bases and J by 4 bases, 12 bases remained unmatched. From germline, CDR1 is MNHEY and CDR2 SVGEGT. The CDR3 coding sequence is TGTGCCAGCAGTTCCTACCTACCGGGACAGCGAGAGACCCAGTACTTC. Encoded protein: CASSSYLPGQRETQYF.

This clonotype showed up many times. The rearrangement uses TRBV29-1 and TRBJ2-1, with D uncertain. CDR1 and CDR2 (germline): SQVTM, ANQGSEA. The CDR3 sequence is 13 residues long. Trimming stripped 2 bases from V and 3 bases from J, with 8 bases between. CDR3 residues: CSVERLNYNEQFF. In DNA form, the CDR3 reads TGCAGCGTTGAAAGGCTTAACTACAATGAGCAGTTCTTC.

This clonotype was seen repeatedly, ten times or more. The chain couples TRBV5-1 to TRBJ2-4; no reliable D call. This CDR3 contains 11 residues. Trimming removed 4 bases at V and 8 bases at J, with 7 bases between. Germline assignment: CDR1 SGHRS and CDR2 YFSETQ. The CDR3 DNA reads as TGCGCCAGCAGCAGAGGTGACATTCAGTACTTC. Translation: CASSRGDIQYF.

On this clonotype: Being one base from a much bigger clone, this may be a read error. This rearrangement joins TRBV29-1 to TRBJ1-2; D remains ambiguous. The CDR3 spans 12 residues. Germline CDR1 and CDR2: SQVTM and ANQGSEA. The CDR3 DNA follows: TGCAGCGTTGGCCCACCTCTTGATGGCGACACCTTC. This translates into CSVGPPLDGDTF.

This clonotype was seen more than once but under ten times. The V and J genes are TRBV9 and TRBJ2-3; D perhaps matches TRBD2 (6 bases). The germline CDR1 and CDR2 sequences are SGDLS and YYNGEE. The germline V and J ends were trimmed by 1 base and 0 bases, with 12 bases remaining between them. The CDR3 is 16 amino acids. The CDR3 loop reads CASSVTWGESTDTQYF. The CDR3 region has the DNA TGTGCCAGCAGCGTAACTTGGGGGGAAAGCACAGATACGCAGTATTTT.

This clonotype was detected many times. This chain connects TRBV24-1 to TRBJ2-1; no reliable D call. Germline values: CDR1 KGHDR, CDR2 SFDVKD. The CDR3 consists of 11 residues. The V end lost 1 base, the J end lost 8 bases, and 2 bases lay between the germline ends. CDR3 coding DNA: TGTGCCACCAGTGATTTCCATGAGCAGTTCTTC. Translation: CATSDFHEQFF.